This T cell receptor (beta chain) appears in the sequencing data of a study of T cells in Graves' hyperthyroidism and ophthalmopathy. For the study at large: Peripheral blood was collected at initial diagnosis, before any treatment.

Regarding the study as a whole: Median prediction lead before ophthalmopathy onset was 6 to 8 months with the model.

This CDR3 spans 20 amino acids. The ends were cut back, 1 base at V and 1 base at J, with 24 bases in the middle. Germline CDR1 is SGHKS and CDR2 is YYEKEE (reference sequence). The table lists this clonotype with a few counts. Its antigen is still unknown. Patients counted as stable if ophthalmopathy did not develop within 18 months. Around 9.8 ml fresh peripheral blood yielded the PBMCs. RNA transcripts gave rise to amplified TCR beta CDR3 regions. A first-round RT-PCR of the TCR CDR3 used the HTBI primer set. TCRdb redid the calling of the multiplex PCR reads with MiXCR, one entry per CDR3 protein. The data show 450,000 to 600,000 distinct CDR3 sequences, with approximately 14% seen just once and roughly 13% held by the top ten.

The source material was blood. This receptor was taken from a woman aged 40 to 55 with Graves' hyperthyroidism. The rearrangement uses TRBV5-5 and TRBJ1-5; maybe TRBD1 (6 bases). The CDR3 reads CASSLNLAQGSVESNQPQHF. The CDR3 DNA reads TGTGCCAGCAGCTTGAATTTGGCCCAGGGGTCAGTCGAAAGCAATCAGCCCCAGCATTTT.